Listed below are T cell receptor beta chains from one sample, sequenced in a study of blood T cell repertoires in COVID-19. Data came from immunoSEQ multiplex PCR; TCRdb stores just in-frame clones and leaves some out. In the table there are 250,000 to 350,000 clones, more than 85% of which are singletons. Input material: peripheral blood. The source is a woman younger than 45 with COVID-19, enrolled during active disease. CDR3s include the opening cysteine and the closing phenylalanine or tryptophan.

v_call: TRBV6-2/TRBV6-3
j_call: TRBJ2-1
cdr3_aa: CASSPSGRAFYNEQFF

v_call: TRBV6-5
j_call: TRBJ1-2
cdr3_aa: CASMDSYFYGYTF

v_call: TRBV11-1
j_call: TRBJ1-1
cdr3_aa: CASSFERRGNTEAFF

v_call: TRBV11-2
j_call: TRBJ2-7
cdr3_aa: CASSWGRGTSYEQYF

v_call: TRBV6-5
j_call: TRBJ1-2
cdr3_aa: CASHPRLLTYGYTF

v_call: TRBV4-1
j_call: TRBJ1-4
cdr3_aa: CASSQVQGLRLVNEKLFF

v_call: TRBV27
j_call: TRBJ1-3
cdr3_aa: CASRPTDRWNTIYF

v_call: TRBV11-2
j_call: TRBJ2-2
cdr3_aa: CASSLDLTVRLTTNTGELFF

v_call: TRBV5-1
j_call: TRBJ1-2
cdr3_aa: CASSLDTTGGTLGYTF

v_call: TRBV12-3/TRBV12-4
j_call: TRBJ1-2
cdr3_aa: CAVEGGPNYGYTF

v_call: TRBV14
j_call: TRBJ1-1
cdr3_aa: CASSQDYSEAFF